This T cell receptor (beta chain) appears in the sequencing data of a study of shared clonotypes between healthy human individuals (dated by TCRdb to 2019 to 2021). Regarding the complete study: The cohort comprised two women and a few men aged 18 to 49 years. Per donor, three plates each were used for CD4 naive and CD4 memory, two for CD8 naive, and one for CD8 memory. The study deeply sequenced blood TCR repertoires of five healthy adults to estimate repertoire size and the extent of clonotype sharing between individuals. Different laboratories and diverse techniques were used to prepare libraries and sequence TCR repertoires, to increase sequencing depth and limit assay-specific biases. Per donor, leukapheresis produced somewhere between about 0.9 and 9.5 billion PBMCs.

Using the deep immunoSEQ assay, TCR CDR3 regions were amplified from genomic DNA by multiplex PCR. Genomic DNA extracted from each cell subset was distributed evenly over all wells of several immunoSEQ 96-well plates, and each plate served as one replicate. For sorted subsets, 200 to 250 ng of genomic DNA, equivalent to 25,000 to 35,000 T cell genomes, went into each replicate PCR. Purified libraries were quantified with a Qubit 3.0 fluorometer, sized on a Bioanalyzer 2100, and re-quantified with the KAPA Library Quantification kit. A separate single-read 150-cycle Illumina NextSeq 550 flow cell was used to sequence each immunoSEQ 96-well plate. The paper's processing steps were these. The immunoSEQ output contained only junctional sequences without quality scores, so filtering could not match that applied to full-length reads. To assign V/J genes and CDR3, sequences were annotated using PyIR, a Python wrapper for IgBLAST v1.9, with IMGT germline references. Reads with weak V/J assignments (E-value above 1e-6), missing CDR3, stop codons, out-of-frame junctions, or ambiguous translated residues were removed. A V3J clonotype was defined by an identical inferred V gene, J gene, and CDR3 amino acid sequence. Percentage overlap between repertoires was computed as shared unique clonotypes divided by the size of the smaller repertoire. Richness of each repertoire was evaluated using RTK rarefaction, the Chao1 estimator, and Recon v2.1 estimates of unobserved clonotypes. Generation probabilities for all TCRbeta clonotypes obtained by the gDNA method from a few donors were computed using OLGA. Imported from immuneACCESS, the table was reduced by TCRdb to in-frame sequences with V and J called. These copies leave out some clones; in studies compared against another copy, an unresolved V gene accounts for under half, and the cause of the remainder is not known. The V and J calls and clone size are taken from that table; D and trimming were inferred from the DNA. For this sample the table gives around 1.9 million clones, of which roughly 91% were detected only once. Under 2% of the sample lies in the top ten.

Measured from the cysteine to the phenylalanine, the CDR3 is 16 residues long. The DNA shown is the 48-base CDR3, in frame from base 1. Trimming takes 5 bases from V and 2 bases from J, and the germline ends sit 19 bases apart. The CDR1 and CDR2 encoded by the germline V gene (reference sequence) are MNHEY and SMNVEV. On this clone itself: Which antigen it targets is not known. The record has no base qualities; no much larger clone is one base away.

What the study reported, not specific to this receptor: Sampling was limited to blood, and TCR repertoires in tissue likely differ from TCR repertoires in blood. Incomplete sequencing was indicated by rarefaction of sorted-subset datasets, despite the large sequencing depth. Estimated clonotype richness was generally larger for naive than for memory subsets. Based on pairwise subsampling, the degree of clonotype sharing among donors was expected to be affected by sequencing depth. When a few donors were compared, the shared fraction of clonotypes was around 5% for naive CD4, 3% to 4% for naive CD8, 2% to 2.5% for memory CD4, and roughly 0.43% for memory CD8. Because the study included a small number of donors, the genetic and exposure-history diversity represented was limited. Higher generation probabilities were observed for clonotypes shared by all four sorted-subset donors than for non-shared clonotypes.

CD8 naive samples were obtained by positive selection for CCR7 among CD45RO-negative cells, yielding a CD45RA+CCR7+ population from which TemRA cells were excluded. The donors were healthy, HIV-negative adults who had no recently reported acute infections or vaccinations. Only Caucasian adults living in Nashville, Tennessee, USA were represented among the donors. After blood collection by leukapheresis, PBMCs were isolated using Ficoll-Histopaque density gradient centrifugation and then cryopreserved in the vapor phase of liquid nitrogen. Analytical flow cytometry was used to check the purity and quantity of each magnetically sorted T cell population. Genomic DNA was isolated from every sorted fraction and measured by UV absorbance on a Nanodrop 2000c.

The sample was naive CD8+ T cells from PBMCs. Per the publication, the cell subset or site label means: CD45RA+CCR7+. Recombination joined TRBV27 with TRBJ2-7; TRBD1 is a weak D gene call, 6 bases matching. The receptor's source is a man between 18 and 35 years old in good health. Some clones in this sample may be carry-over from other donors' samples. The CDR3 region reads CASSASAGAEAYEQYF. The nucleotide sequence reads as follows: TGTGCCAGCAGTGCCTCTGCAGGGGCTGAGGCCTACGAGCAGTACTTC.